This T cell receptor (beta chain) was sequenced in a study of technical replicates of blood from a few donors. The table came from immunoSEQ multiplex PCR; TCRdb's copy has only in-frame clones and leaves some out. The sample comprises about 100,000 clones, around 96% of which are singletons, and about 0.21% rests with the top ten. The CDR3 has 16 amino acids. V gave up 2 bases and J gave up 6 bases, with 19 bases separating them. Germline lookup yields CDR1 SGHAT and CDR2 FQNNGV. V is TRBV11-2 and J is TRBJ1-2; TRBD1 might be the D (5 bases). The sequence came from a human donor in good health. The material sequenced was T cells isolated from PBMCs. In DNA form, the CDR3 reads TGTGCCAGCAGCTTACCGTTGCTGGGGGGGGTCGATGGCTACACCTTC. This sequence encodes CASSLPLLGGVDGYTF.